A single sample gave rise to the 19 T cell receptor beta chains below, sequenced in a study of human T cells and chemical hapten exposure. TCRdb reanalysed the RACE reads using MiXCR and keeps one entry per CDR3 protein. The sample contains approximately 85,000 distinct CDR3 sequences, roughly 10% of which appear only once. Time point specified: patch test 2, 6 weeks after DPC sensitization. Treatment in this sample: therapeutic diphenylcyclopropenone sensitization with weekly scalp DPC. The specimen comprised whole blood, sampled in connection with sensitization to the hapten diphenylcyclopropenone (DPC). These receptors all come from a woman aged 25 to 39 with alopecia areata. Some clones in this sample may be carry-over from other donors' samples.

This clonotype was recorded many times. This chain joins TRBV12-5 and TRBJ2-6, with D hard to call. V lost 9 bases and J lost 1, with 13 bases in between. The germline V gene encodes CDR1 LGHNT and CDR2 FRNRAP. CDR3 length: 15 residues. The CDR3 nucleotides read TGTGCTAGCCATTCGTCGGGTTCTGGGGCCAACGTCCTGACTTTC. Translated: CASHSSGSGANVLTF. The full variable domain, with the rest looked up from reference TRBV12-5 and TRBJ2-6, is DARVTQTPRHKVTEMGQEVTMRCQPILGHNTVFWYRQTMMQGLELLAYFRNRAPLDDSGMPKDRFSAEMPDATLATLKIQPSEPRDSAVYFCASHSSGSGANVLTFGAGSRLTVL.

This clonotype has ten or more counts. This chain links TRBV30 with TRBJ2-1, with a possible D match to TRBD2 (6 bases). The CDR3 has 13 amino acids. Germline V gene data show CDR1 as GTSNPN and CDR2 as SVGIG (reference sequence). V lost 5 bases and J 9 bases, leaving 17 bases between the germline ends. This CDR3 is CAWLTGVFGEQFF. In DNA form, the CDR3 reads TGTGCCTGGCTGACGGGGGTCTTCGGTGAGCAGTTCTTC.

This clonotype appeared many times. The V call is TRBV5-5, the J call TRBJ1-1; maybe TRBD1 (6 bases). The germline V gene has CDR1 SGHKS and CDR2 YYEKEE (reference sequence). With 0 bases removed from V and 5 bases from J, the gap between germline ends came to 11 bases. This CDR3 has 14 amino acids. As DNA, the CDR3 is TGTGCCAGCAGCTTGGATCCCCAGGGGACTGAAGCTTTCTTT. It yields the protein CASSLDPQGTEAFF.

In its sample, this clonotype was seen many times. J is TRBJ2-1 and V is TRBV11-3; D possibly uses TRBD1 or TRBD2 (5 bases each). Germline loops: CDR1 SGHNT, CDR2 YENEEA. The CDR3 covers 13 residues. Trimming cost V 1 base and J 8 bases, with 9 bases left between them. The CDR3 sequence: CASSLVSGHEQFF. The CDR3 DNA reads TGTGCCAGCAGCTTAGTGTCGGGACATGAGCAGTTCTTC.

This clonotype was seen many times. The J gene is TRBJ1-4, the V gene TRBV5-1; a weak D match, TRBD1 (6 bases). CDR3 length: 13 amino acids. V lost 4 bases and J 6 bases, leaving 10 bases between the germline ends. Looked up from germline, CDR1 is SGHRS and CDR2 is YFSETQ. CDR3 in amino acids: CASSQGRDEKLFF. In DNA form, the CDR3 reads TGCGCCAGCAGCCAGGGGCGTGATGAAAAACTGTTTTTT. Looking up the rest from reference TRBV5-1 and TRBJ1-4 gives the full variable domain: KAGVTQTPRYLIKTRGQQVTLSCSPISGHRSVSWYQQTPGQGLQFLFEYFSETQRNKGNFPGRFSGRQFSNSRSEMNVSTLELGDSALYLCASSQGRDEKLFFGSGTQLSVL.

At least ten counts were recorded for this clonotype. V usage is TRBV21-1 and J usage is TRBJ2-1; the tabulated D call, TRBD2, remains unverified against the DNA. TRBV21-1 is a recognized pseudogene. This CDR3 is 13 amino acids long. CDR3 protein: CASPEGPYNEQFF. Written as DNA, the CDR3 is TGTGCTTCACCCGAGGGCCCCTACAATGAGCAGTTCTTC.

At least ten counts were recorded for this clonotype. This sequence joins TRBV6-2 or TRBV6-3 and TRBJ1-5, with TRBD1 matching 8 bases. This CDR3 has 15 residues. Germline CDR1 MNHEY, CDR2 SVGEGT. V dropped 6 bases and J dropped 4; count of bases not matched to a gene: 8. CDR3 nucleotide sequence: TGTGCCAGCAGAAGCGGAACAGGGGGAAATCAGCCCCAGCATTTT. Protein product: CASRSGTGGNQPQHF.

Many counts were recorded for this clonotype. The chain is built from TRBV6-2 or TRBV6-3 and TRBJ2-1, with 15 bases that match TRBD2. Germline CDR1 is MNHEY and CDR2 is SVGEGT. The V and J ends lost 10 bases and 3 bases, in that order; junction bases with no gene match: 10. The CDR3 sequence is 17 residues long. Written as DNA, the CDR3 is TGTGCCATTGCCGGGACTAGCGGGAGGCGATTCTACAATGAGCAGTTCTTC. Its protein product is CAIAGTSGRRFYNEQFF.

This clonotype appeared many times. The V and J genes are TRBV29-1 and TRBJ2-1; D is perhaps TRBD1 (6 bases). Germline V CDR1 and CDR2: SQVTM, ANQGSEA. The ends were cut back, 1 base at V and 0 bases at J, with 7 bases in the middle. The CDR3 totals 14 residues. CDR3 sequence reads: CSVEGDISYNEQFF. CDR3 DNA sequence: TGCAGCGTTGAAGGGGACATCTCCTACAATGAGCAGTTCTTC.

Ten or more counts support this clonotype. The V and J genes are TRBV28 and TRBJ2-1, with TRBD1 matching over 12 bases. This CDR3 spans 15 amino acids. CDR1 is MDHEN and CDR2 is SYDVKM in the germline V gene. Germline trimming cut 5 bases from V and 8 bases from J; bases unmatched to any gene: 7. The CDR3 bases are TGTGCCAGCAGTCCCCCGGGACAGGGGGCTGATGAGCAGTTCTTC. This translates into CASSPPGQGADEQFF.

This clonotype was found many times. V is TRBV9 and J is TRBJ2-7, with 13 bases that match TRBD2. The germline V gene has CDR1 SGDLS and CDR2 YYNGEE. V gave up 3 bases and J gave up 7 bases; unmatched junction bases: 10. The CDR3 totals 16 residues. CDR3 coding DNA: TGTGCCAGCAGCGAGGGACTAGCGGGGAGGTTAGAGGAGCAGTACTTC. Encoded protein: CASSEGLAGRLEEQYF.

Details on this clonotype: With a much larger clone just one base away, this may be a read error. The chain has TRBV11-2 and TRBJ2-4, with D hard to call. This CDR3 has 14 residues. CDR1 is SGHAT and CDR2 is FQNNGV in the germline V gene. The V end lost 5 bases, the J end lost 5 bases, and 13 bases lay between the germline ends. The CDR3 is CASSRPNKENIQYF. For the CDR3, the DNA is TGTGCCAGCAGCCGCCCCAACAAGGAAAACATTCAGTACTTC.

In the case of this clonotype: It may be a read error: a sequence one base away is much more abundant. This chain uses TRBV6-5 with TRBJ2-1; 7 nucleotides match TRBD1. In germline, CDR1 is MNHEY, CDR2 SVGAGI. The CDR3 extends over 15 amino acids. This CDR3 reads CAGSLGQAVGNEQFF. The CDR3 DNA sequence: TGTGCCGGCAGCCTCGGACAGGCGGTGGGGAATGAGCAGTTCTTC.

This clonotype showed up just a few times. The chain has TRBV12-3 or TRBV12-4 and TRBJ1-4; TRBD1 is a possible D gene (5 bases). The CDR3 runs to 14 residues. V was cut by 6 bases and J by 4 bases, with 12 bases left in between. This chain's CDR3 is CASRTGRFNEKLFF. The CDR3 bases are TGTGCCAGCAGGACGGGACGATTTAATGAAAAACTGTTTTTT.

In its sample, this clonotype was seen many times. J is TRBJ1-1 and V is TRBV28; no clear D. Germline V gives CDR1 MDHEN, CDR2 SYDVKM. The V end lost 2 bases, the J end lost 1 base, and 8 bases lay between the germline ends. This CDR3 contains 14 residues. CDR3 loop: CASSLGQANTEAFF. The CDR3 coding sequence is TGTGCCAGCAGTTTAGGCCAGGCGAACACTGAAGCTTTCTTT. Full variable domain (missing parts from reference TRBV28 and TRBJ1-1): DVKVTQSSRYLVKRTGEKVFLECVQDMDHENMFWYRQDPGLGLRLIYFSYDVKMKEKGDIPEGYSVSREKKERFSLILESASTNQTSMYLCASSLGQANTEAFFGQGTRLTVV.

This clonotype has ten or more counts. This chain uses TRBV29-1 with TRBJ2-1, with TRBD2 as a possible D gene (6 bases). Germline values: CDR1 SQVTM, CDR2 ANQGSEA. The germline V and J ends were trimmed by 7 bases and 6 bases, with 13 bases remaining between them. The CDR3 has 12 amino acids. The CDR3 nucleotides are TGCAGCGCCATCCGGGGGATCAATGAGCAGTTCTTC. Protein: CSAIRGINEQFF.

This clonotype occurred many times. CDR3 nucleotides: TGTGCCAGCAGTGAGGCCAGGGGTAGCAATCAGCCCCAGCATTTT. It is translated as CASSEARGSNQPQHF. This chain connects TRBV6-1 to TRBJ1-5, with a weak D call TRBD1 (6 bases). V was cut by 3 bases and J by 0 bases, with 9 bases left in between. The germline gives CDR1 MNHNS, CDR2 SASEGT. The CDR3 is 15 residues long.

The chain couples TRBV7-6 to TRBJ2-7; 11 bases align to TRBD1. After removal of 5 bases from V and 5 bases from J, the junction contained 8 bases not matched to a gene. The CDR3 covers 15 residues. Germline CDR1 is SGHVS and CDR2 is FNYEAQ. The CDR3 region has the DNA TGTGCCAGCAGCCCAACGGACAGGGGGCGGCACGAGCAGTACTTC. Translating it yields CASSPTDRGRHEQYF.

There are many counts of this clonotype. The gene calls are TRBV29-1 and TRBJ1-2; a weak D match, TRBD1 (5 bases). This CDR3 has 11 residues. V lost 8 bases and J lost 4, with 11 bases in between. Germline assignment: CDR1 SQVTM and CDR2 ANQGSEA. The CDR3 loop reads CSSVGVYGYTF. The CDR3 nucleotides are TGCAGCTCTGTAGGGGTCTATGGCTACACCTTC.